The T cell receptor beta chain under discussion was sequenced for a study of cytomegalovirus exposure and HLA in healthy donors. Primers for the PCR totalled 60 Vbeta and 13 Jbeta. Using immunoSEQ multiplex PCR, the repertoire was profiled, and TCRdb retains in-frame clones only, with some absent. The sample lists 100,000 or so clones, roughly four fifths occurring once. CDR3 length equals 14 residues. In germline, CDR1 is WNHNN, CDR2 SYGVQD (reference sequence). J was trimmed by 5 bases and V by 2 bases; bases with no gene match: 2. The sequence derives from a male donor in good health and CMV-seropositive. Sequenced sample: PBMCs. V usage is TRBV10-1 and J usage is TRBJ2-2; TRBD1 aligns across 7 bases. CDR3 in amino acids: CASSERQGTGELFF. The DNA of the CDR3 is TGCGCCAGCAGTGAGAGACAGGGTACCGGGGAGCTGTTTTTT.